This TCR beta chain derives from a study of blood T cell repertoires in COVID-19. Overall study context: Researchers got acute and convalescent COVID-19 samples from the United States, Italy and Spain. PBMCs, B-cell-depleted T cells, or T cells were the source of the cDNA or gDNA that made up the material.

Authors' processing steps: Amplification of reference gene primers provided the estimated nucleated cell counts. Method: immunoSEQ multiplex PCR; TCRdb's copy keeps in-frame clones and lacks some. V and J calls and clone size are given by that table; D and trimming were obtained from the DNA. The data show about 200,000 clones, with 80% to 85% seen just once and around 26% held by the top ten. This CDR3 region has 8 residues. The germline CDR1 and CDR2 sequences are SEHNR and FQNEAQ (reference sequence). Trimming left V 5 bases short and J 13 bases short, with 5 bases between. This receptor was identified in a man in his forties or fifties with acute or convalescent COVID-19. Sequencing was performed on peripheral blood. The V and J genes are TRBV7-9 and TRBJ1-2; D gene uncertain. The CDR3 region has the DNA TGTGCCAGCAGCCCCTCCACCTTC. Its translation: CASSPSTF. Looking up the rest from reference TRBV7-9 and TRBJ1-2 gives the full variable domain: DTGVSQNPRHKITKRGQNVTFRCDPISEHNRLYWYRQTLGQGPEFLTYFQNEAQLEKSRLLSDRFSAERPKGSFSTLEIQRTEQGDSAMYLCASSPSTFGSGTRLTVV.